Following are 4 T cell receptor beta chains from one sample sequenced in a study of blood T cell repertoires in COVID-19. Method: immunoSEQ multiplex PCR; TCRdb's copy keeps in-frame clones and lacks some. There are about 270,000 clones in the sample; about 86% occur only once, and under 3% lies in the top ten. The sequencing sample was made of peripheral blood. The receptors here all came from a woman aged 55-69 years with active or convalescent COVID-19.

The chain carries TRBV2 and TRBJ2-1; 10 bases agree with TRBD2. The CDR3 is 12 residues long. Per the germline V gene, CDR1 is SNHLY and CDR2 is FYNNEI. J was trimmed by 13 bases and V by 3 bases; bases with no gene match: 3. The CDR3 bases are TGTGCCAGCAGTGACCTAGCGGGGGCCCAGTTCTTC. It translates to CASSDLAGAQFF.

The V call is TRBV19, the J call TRBJ1-6, with D possibly TRBD1 on 6 matching bases. The CDR3 loop spans 19 amino acids. V was clipped by 1 base and J by 0 bases, with 16 bases between them. Per the germline V gene, CDR1 is LNHDA and CDR2 is SQIVND (reference sequence). Here the CDR3 DNA reads TGTGCCAGTAGTATAGGGTCCTGGGACACGAGCTCCTATAATTCACCCCTCCACTTT. The encoded protein is CASSIGSWDTSSYNSPLHF. Variable domain in full (rest from reference TRBV19 and TRBJ1-6): DGGITQSPKYLFRKEGQNVTLSCEQNLNHDAMYWYRQDPGQGLRLIYYSQIVNDFQKGDIAEGYSVSREKKESFPLTVTSAQKNPTAFYLCASSIGSWDTSSYNSPLHFGNGTRLTVT.

The chain uses TRBV5-4 and TRBJ1-3, with D unresolved. Trimming shortened V by 4 bases and J by 2 bases, and 10 bases separated the two germline ends. CDR1 and CDR2 (germline): SGHNT, YYREEE (reference sequence). The CDR3 runs 14 residues. This chain's CDR3 is CASSRKEAGNTIYF. The CDR3 DNA sequence: TGTGCCAGCAGCCGGAAGGAGGCTGGAAACACCATATATTTT.

The CDR3 loop is CASSWALNTEAFF. CDR3 DNA: TGCGCCAGCAGTTGGGCCTTGAACACTGAAGCTTTCTTT. This chain links TRBV10-1 with TRBJ1-1; D call uncertain. The V end lost 5 bases, the J end lost 0 bases, and 7 bases lay between the germline ends. CDR1 is WNHNN, CDR2 SYGVQD, per germline (reference sequence). The CDR3 is made up of 13 amino acids.